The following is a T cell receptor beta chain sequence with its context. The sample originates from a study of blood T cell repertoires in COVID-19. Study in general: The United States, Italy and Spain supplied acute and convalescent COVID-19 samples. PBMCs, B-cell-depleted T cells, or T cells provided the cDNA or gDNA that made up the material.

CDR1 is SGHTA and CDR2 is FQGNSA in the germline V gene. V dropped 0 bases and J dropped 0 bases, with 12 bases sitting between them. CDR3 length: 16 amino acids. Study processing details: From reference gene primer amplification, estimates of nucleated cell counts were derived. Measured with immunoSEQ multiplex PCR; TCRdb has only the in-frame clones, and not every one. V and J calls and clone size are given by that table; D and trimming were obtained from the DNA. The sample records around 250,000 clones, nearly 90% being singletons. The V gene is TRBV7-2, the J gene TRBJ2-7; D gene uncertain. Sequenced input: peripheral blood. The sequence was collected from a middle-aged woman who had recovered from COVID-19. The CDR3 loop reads CASSLAGDLSSYEQYF. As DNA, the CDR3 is TGTGCCAGCAGCTTAGCGGGCGATCTTAGCTCCTACGAGCAGTACTTC.